Below, one T cell receptor (beta chain) is given with its context. This entry is derived from a study of blood T cell repertoires in COVID-19. This CDR3 comprises 13 residues. The V gene lost 2 bases and the J gene lost 6 bases, with 10 bases spanning the gap. Germline V gene data show CDR1 as MNHEY and CDR2 as SMNVEV (reference sequence). In the authors' workflow: Reference gene primer amplification in the assay estimated nucleated cell counts. Using immunoSEQ multiplex PCR, the repertoire was profiled, and TCRdb retains in-frame clones only, with some absent. V and J calls plus clone size are reproduced from that table; the DNA served to infer D and trimming. Of fewer than 85,000 clones in the sample, about 90% were seen once.

The gene calls are TRBV27 and TRBJ1-1; D remains unclear. This clonotype originated in a human donor in a cohort sampled during active COVID-19. Sequences were obtained from peripheral blood. The CDR3 spells CASSLRGFPEAFF. CDR3 DNA: TGTGCCAGCAGTTTACGAGGGTTCCCTGAAGCTTTCTTT.